The TCR beta chain under discussion was sequenced for a study of blood T cell repertoires in COVID-19. Across the whole study: Acute and convalescent COVID-19 specimens originated in the United States, Italy and Spain.

Clinical history as reported by participants underpinned cohort assignment. The CDR3 has 15 amino acids. CDR1 is ENHRY, CDR2 SYGVKD, per germline. As for this clone: A junction boundary mismatches the germline segment, possibly from a read error.

Assay: immunoSEQ multiplex PCR; the TCRdb copy retains only in-frame clones and omits some. Of about 310,000 clones listed, around 90% are singletons. Sequencing used PBMCs or T cells enriched from blood (not recorded which). V is TRBV10-3 and J is TRBJ2-3; possibly TRBD1 for D (8 bases). This receptor was taken from a young woman who had recovered from COVID-19. The chain's CDR3 is CAISGNSEGGDRLHF. In nucleotides, the CDR3 is TGTGCCATCAGTGGGAATTCAGAGGGGGGGGACAGGTTGCATTTT.